The 26 T cell receptor beta chains listed next were all sequenced from one sample in a study of T cell responses to AZD1222 COVID-19 vaccine. Produced via immunoSEQ multiplex PCR; TCRdb's table is partial and in-frame only. This table has about 150,000 clones, 80% to 90% appearing once. This specimen was peripheral blood, taken after recovery from COVID-19. These receptors all stem from an adult who had recovered from COVID-19.

This clone was seen a handful of times. V and J are TRBV29-1 and TRBJ2-5; D is perhaps TRBD1 or TRBD2 (5 bases each). Trimming pared 1 base from V and 1 base from J, leaving 10 bases between. The CDR3 contains 14 residues. CDR1 and CDR2 from the germline V gene are SQVTM and ANQGSEA. Here the CDR3 reads CSVEAPGLQETQYF. CDR3 bases: TGCAGCGTTGAAGCACCGGGGCTCCAAGAGACCCAGTACTTC. The full variable domain, with the rest looked up from reference TRBV29-1 and TRBJ2-5, is SAVISQKPSRDICQRGTSLTIQCQVDSQVTMMFWYRQQPGQSLTLIATANQGSEATYESGFVIDKFPISRPNLTFSTLTVSNMSPEDSSIYLCSVEAPGLQETQYFGPGTRLLVL.

The genes are TRBV4-2 and TRBJ1-1; D gene uncertain. V shed 1 base and J shed 5 bases, with 17 bases lying between them. The CDR3 is 16 residues long. Germline V gives CDR1 LGHNA, CDR2 YNFKEQ. DNA of the CDR3: TGTGCCAGCAGCCAAGGGGTATGGCAGATAGGAACTGAAGCTTTCTTT. Translating it yields CASSQGVWQIGTEAFF.

This clone was seen just once. V and J are TRBV5-8 and TRBJ1-3; D is ambiguous. V lost 0 bases and J 2 bases, leaving 9 bases between the germline ends. CDR3 length: 15 residues. Germline V gene sequence: CDR1 SGHTS, CDR2 YDEGEE. For the CDR3, the DNA is TGTGCCAGCAGCTTGGATTTGGGTCCTGGAAACACCATATATTTT. Protein sequence: CASSLDLGPGNTIYF.

J is TRBJ2-1 and V is TRBV11-3, with 7 bases that match TRBD2. Germline assignment: CDR1 SGHNT and CDR2 YENEEA. The CDR3 runs to 17 residues. V gave up 5 bases and J gave up 5 bases; unmatched junction bases: 15. CDR3 residues: CASSPPGSGGGNNEQFF. CDR3 DNA: TGTGCCAGCAGCCCACCGGGGAGTGGCGGGGGTAACAATGAGCAGTTCTTC.

This clone is a singleton in its sample. Other DNA variants within this sample encode the same CDR3. The chain couples TRBV29-1 to TRBJ1-1, with D perhaps matching TRBD1 (5 bases). Germline-derived CDR1 and CDR2 are SQVTM and ANQGSEA. The V and J ends lost 7 bases and 1 base respectively, with 13 bases between them. The CDR3 runs 13 residues. The CDR3 loop reads CSAAEGTNTEAFF. In nucleotides, the CDR3 is TGCAGCGCCGCGGAGGGGACGAACACTGAAGCTTTCTTT.

The gene calls are TRBV6-5 and TRBJ2-7; TRBD2 is a possible D gene (6 bases). Germline V gene data show CDR1 as MNHEY and CDR2 as SVGAGI. V was pared by 0 bases and J by 5 bases, with 14 bases between. The length of the CDR3 is 15 residues. Here the CDR3 reads CASSYSWRGGHEQYF. The CDR3 DNA sequence: TGTGCCAGCAGTTACTCATGGAGGGGCGGACACGAGCAGTACTTC.

The V and J genes are TRBV7-9 and TRBJ1-5; no reliable D call. This CDR3 is built from 14 residues. V was clipped by 4 bases and J by 4 bases, with 11 bases between them. The germline V gene has CDR1 SEHNR and CDR2 FQNEAQ (reference sequence). CDR3 loop: CASSSLETNQPQHF. CDR3 DNA sequence: TGTGCCAGCAGCTCCTTAGAAACTAATCAGCCCCAGCATTTT.

This chain connects TRBV7-8 to TRBJ1-1; 8 bases are a match to TRBD1. V shed 2 bases, J shed 8 bases, and the junction held 4 bases outside the gene matches. This CDR3 region has 13 residues. Germline V gives CDR1 SGHVS, CDR2 FQNEAQ. The CDR3 protein is CASSLTGGSEAFF. The CDR3 DNA reads as TGTGCCAGCAGCTTAACAGGGGGTTCCGAAGCTTTCTTT.

The chain links TRBV4-1 to TRBJ2-7; TRBD2 aligns across 8 bases. CDR3 length: 16 amino acids. CDR1 MGHRA and CDR2 YSYEKL come from the germline V gene. The J segment lost 6 bases and the V segment lost 2 bases, leaving 12 bases of the junction unmatched. The CDR3 DNA sequence: TGCGCCAGCAGCCAACCCTCCAGCGGGGGAAAATCCGAGCAGTACTTC. Amino acid sequence: CASSQPSSGGKSEQYF.

The chain combines TRBV27 with TRBJ2-7; a weak D match, TRBD1 (6 bases). Trimming stripped 3 bases from V and 2 bases from J, with 14 bases between. The CDR3 covers 15 residues. The germline V gene has CDR1 MNHEY and CDR2 SMNVEV (reference sequence). The CDR3 loop is CASSFQDTGTYEQYF. The CDR3, as DNA: TGTGCCAGCAGTTTTCAAGATACAGGGACCTACGAGCAGTACTTC.

CDR3 protein: CASSPRGLENTIYF. The DNA of the CDR3 is TGTGCCAGCAGCCCCCGGGGGCTCGAAAACACCATATATTTT. The rearrangement joins TRBV3-1 (or the pseudogene TRBV3-2) to TRBJ1-3, with D possibly matching TRBD1 (6 bases). CDR3 length equals 14 residues. Per germline, CDR1 LGHDT and CDR2 YNNKEL (reference sequence). Between the trimmed V and J ends, which lost 4 bases and 6 bases, there was a span of 13 bases.

V gene TRBV5-6 combines with J gene TRBJ2-4; D remains unclear. From germline, CDR1 is SGHDT and CDR2 YYEEEE. The CDR3 has 17 residues. The V end was cut by 0 bases, the J end by 0 bases, with 13 bases between. Here the CDR3 DNA reads TGTGCCAGCAGCTTGGGTTTGAGTGCCTTAGCCAAAAACATTCAGTACTTC. Amino acid sequence: CASSLGLSALAKNIQYF.

CDR3 in amino acids: CASSPRGRAGSGELFF. CDR3 coding DNA: TGTGCCAGCAGTCCTCGAGGGAGGGCCGGGTCCGGGGAGCTGTTTTTT. This chain connects TRBV27 to TRBJ2-2; TRBD2 aligns across 7 bases. CDR3 length: 16 amino acids. J lost 6 bases, V lost 5 bases, and 12 bases had no gene match. The germline CDR1 and CDR2 sequences are MNHEY and SMNVEV (reference sequence).

This chain connects TRBV28 to TRBJ1-4; D ambiguous. Deletions cut 0 bases from V and 6 bases from J, with 11 bases between. CDR1 MDHEN and CDR2 SYDVKM come from the germline V gene. This CDR3 has 15 amino acids. The CDR3 region has the DNA TGTGCCAGCAGTTTATGGCTGTCGAAGGATGAAAAACTGTTTTTT. Translated, it gives CASSLWLSKDEKLFF. The entire variable domain, with the rest obtained from reference TRBV28 and TRBJ1-4, is as follows: DVKVTQSSRYLVKRTGEKVFLECVQDMDHENMFWYRQDPGLGLRLIYFSYDVKMKEKGDIPEGYSVSREKKERFSLILESASTNQTSMYLCASSLWLSKDEKLFFGSGTQLSVL.

CDR3 protein: CASSPGTSGGPSYEQYF. CDR3 DNA sequence: TGTGCCAGCAGTCCCGGGACTAGCGGGGGGCCTTCCTACGAGCAGTACTTC. The V and J genes are TRBV6-6 and TRBJ2-7, with 15 bases lining up with TRBD2. The V and J ends lost 5 bases and 1 base, in that order; junction bases with no gene match: 6. The CDR3 runs to 17 residues. CDR1 and CDR2 from the germline V gene are MNHNY and SVGAGI (reference sequence).

The rearrangement uses TRBV19 and TRBJ1-6; the match to TRBD1 covers 7 bases. V trimming: 10 bases; J trimming: 5 bases; junction bases outside the gene matches: 11. CDR3 length equals 15 residues. Germline V CDR1 and CDR2: LNHDA, SQIVND (reference sequence). The CDR3 DNA reads TGTGCCACAAAACCGACAGGGTCGGATAATTCACCCCTCCACTTT. Translated: CATKPTGSDNSPLHF.

The CDR3 protein is CATSRDLAGEGEQYF. The CDR3 DNA reads as TGTGCCACCAGCAGAGACCTAGCGGGAGAGGGCGAGCAGTACTTC. The chain has TRBV15 and TRBJ2-7; 10 bases map to TRBD2. CDR3 length: 15 residues. The ends lost 0 bases at V and 6 bases at J; junction bases unmatched: 5. CDR1 and CDR2 from the germline V gene are LNHNV and YYDKDF (reference sequence).

V gene TRBV2 combines with J gene TRBJ2-3; D possibly corresponds to TRBD2 (5 bases). This CDR3 comprises 12 residues. Deletions cut 9 bases from V and 6 bases from J, with 13 bases between. In germline, CDR1 is SNHLY, CDR2 FYNNEI. The CDR3 protein is CASTYGVDTQYF. CDR3 nucleotide sequence: TGTGCCAGTACGTACGGGGTTGATACGCAGTATTTT.

This chain uses TRBV2 with TRBJ2-5; D remains ambiguous. The germline V gene encodes CDR1 SNHLY and CDR2 FYNNEI. This CDR3 is 14 amino acids long. V lost 4 bases, J lost 5 bases, and 14 bases lay in between. The CDR3 DNA follows: TGTGCCAGCAGTGTTGGCGGCCCCGAGGAGACCCAGTACTTC. This encodes CASSVGGPEETQYF.

This clone was counted once. The chain has TRBV20-1 and TRBJ2-5; weak D call: TRBD2 (6 bases). This CDR3 contains 15 residues. Germline CDR1 DFQATT, CDR2 SNEGSKA (reference sequence). V lost 3 bases to trimming and J lost 0 bases, with 14 bases between them. CDR3 DNA: TGCAGTGCTAGTGGGGGACTCATGTACCAAGAGACCCAGTACTTC. As protein: CSASGGLMYQETQYF.

This chain connects TRBV12-3 or TRBV12-4 to TRBJ2-5, with a tentative D call TRBD2 (5 bases). The CDR3 extends over 13 amino acids. V was trimmed by 3 bases and J by 3 bases, leaving 8 bases between them. The CDR3 region is CASSLAEEETQYF. CDR3 coding DNA: TGTGCCAGCAGTTTGGCGGAGGAAGAGACCCAGTACTTC.

The chain recombines TRBV18 with TRBJ2-1; D is uncertain. CDR1 and CDR2 from the germline V gene are KGHSH and LQKENI. This CDR3 has 12 amino acids. Trimming cost V 4 bases and J 8 bases, with 9 bases left between them. CDR3 protein: CASSLLGHEQFF. CDR3 DNA sequence: TGTGCCAGCTCACTCCTTGGCCATGAGCAGTTCTTC.

CDR3 sequence reads: CASSSGSGGYNEQFF. CDR3 DNA sequence: TGTGCCAGCAGTTCTGGGAGCGGGGGCTACAATGAGCAGTTCTTC. The chain couples TRBV27 to TRBJ2-1, with 8 bases identical to TRBD2. V dropped 4 bases and J dropped 3; count of bases not matched to a gene: 5. The CDR3 is made up of 15 amino acids. Germline assignment: CDR1 MNHEY and CDR2 SMNVEV (reference sequence).

This rearrangement joins TRBV6-1 to TRBJ2-1, with TRBD1 matching over 7 bases. Germline lookup yields CDR1 MNHNS and CDR2 SASEGT. The CDR3 loop spans 15 amino acids. V shed 1 base, J shed 9 bases, and the junction held 9 bases outside the gene matches. CDR3: CASSEGGGQAPEQFF. CDR3 in DNA: TGTGCCAGCAGTGAAGGGGGTGGACAGGCCCCTGAGCAGTTCTTC.

The CDR3 DNA is TGTGCCAGCATGGGGAGGGCCTACGAGCAGTACTTC. It is translated as CASMGRAYEQYF. The chain is built from TRBV2 and TRBJ2-7; 7 bases line up with TRBD2. The V gene end was trimmed by 7 bases and the J gene end by 2 bases; junction bases not matched to a gene: 2. Per the germline V gene, CDR1 is SNHLY and CDR2 is FYNNEI. The CDR3 consists of 12 residues. Supplemented by reference TRBV2 and TRBJ2-7, the full variable domain reads EPEVTQTPSHQVTQMGQEVILRCVPISNHLYFYWYRQILGQKVEFLVSFYNNEISEKSEIFDDQFSVERPDGSNFTLKIRSTKLEDSAMYFCASMGRAYEQYFGPGTRLTVT.

As for this clone: Other DNA sequences from this sample encode an identical CDR3 as well. The rearrangement uses TRBV7-2 and TRBJ2-3; D gene ambiguous. CDR3 length: 13 amino acids. CDR1 SGHTA and CDR2 FQGNSA come from the germline V gene. V lost 3 bases and J lost 0, with 4 bases in between. The CDR3, as DNA: TGTGCCAGCAGCTTGGGGAGCACAGATACGCAGTATTTT. It is translated as CASSLGSTDTQYF.